This T cell receptor (beta chain) stems from a study of blood T cell repertoires in COVID-19. The overall study: Sources were T cells, B-cell-depleted T cells, or PBMCs; the material itself was cDNA or gDNA.

As handled by the study authors: Cell counts per sample came from amplifying reference gene primers. Only in-frame clones appear in the TCRdb table, and some are missing; sequencing was by immunoSEQ multiplex PCR. V, J and clone size reflect that table, while D and trimming were determined from the DNA. The sample lists approximately 280,000 clones, about 89% occurring once. V was pared by 0 bases and J by 8 bases, with 8 bases between. Per the germline V gene, CDR1 is SGHNT and CDR2 is YYREEE (reference sequence). The CDR3 covers 13 residues. This clonotype originated in a middle-aged man with acute or convalescent COVID-19. This sequence joins TRBV5-4 and TRBJ2-2; possibly TRBD1 for D (5 bases). The sample taken for sequencing was peripheral blood. The CDR3 is CASSLGTPGELFF. CDR3 in DNA: TGTGCCAGCAGCTTGGGGACACCGGGGGAGCTGTTTTTT.